A few counts support the clone carrying this T cell receptor beta chain. Germline V lookup: CDR1 MNHEY, CDR2 SMNVEV (reference sequence). Trimming stripped 3 bases from V and 0 bases from J, with 9 bases between. The CDR3 sequence is 14 residues long. It was with unique molecular identifiers that the TCRbeta library was prepared. TCRdb redid the calling of the PCR reads with MiXCR, one entry per CDR3 protein. The table has some 350,000 distinct CDR3 sequences, 9% to 12% seen once; the top ten hold about 2.3%. This entry belongs to a study of T-cell reconstitution after alpha-beta-depleted transplantation in children.

This material consisted of PBMCs from the stem cell graft donor, taken from the stem cell graft. The J gene is TRBJ2-7, the V gene TRBV27, with D tentatively TRBD2 (6 bases). The clonotype comes from a human donor who donated a stem cell graft to a child with acute lymphoblastic leukemia. CDR3 protein: CASSFTGASYEQYF. CDR3 DNA sequence: TGTGCCAGCAGTTTTACGGGAGCCTCCTACGAGCAGTACTTC.